This section outlines one T cell receptor beta chain sequence together with its context. No antigen is known for it. These data are taken from a study of long-term antiretroviral therapy in people with HIV. Findings and caveats of the study: Dominating the repertoire at all time points were the clones that expanded before ART. Viral resistance, ART adherence and therapy changes all lacked available data. HIV repertoires showed narrower CDR3 length ranges than controls.

The ends were cut back, 0 bases at V and 4 bases at J, with 11 bases in the middle. Germline values: CDR1 SGHRS, CDR2 YFSETQ. This CDR3 comprises 14 residues. At least two post-ART and at least one pre-ART PBMC sample were available for each donor. With survey level as its setting, the immunoSEQ assay was v3.0. Sequencing was performed with immunoSEQ multiplex PCR; in TCRdb, only in-frame clones are kept and a portion is missing. The sample has tens of thousands of clones, 95% seen once. The origin of this receptor is a man aged 45-60 years with HIV. Here the sequenced sample was unsorted PBMCs, taken 5.3 years after starting antiretroviral therapy. The rearrangement joins TRBV5-1 to TRBJ2-7; a weak D match, TRBD2 (6 bases). The chain's CDR3 is CASSLGGARYEQYF. CDR3 DNA sequence: TGCGCCAGCAGCTTGGGCGGGGCCCGGTACGAGCAGTACTTC.